This TCR beta chain appears in the sequencing data of a study of vaccination and CD4 T cells after COVID-19. Looking at the study overall: Recovered patients in the cohort numbered six men and four women, two of them Hispanic.

The sample's treatment: approximately 9-day PBMC culture with coronavirus spike peptide pools or control peptides (ViraFEST assay). The Oncomine TCR Beta short-read assay was applied to DNA of cultured CD4+ T cells. From the PCR reads, TCRdb called clonotypes with MiXCR, one entry per CDR3 protein. The table records roughly 19,000 distinct CDR3 sequences, approximately 61% of them present only once. Study conclusions and caveats: Convalescent patient numbers were relatively low, with no early post-infection timepoints.

Points on this clonotype: Its matching antigen is unknown.

Germline loops: CDR1 SGHDT, CDR2 YYEEEE. J lost 5 bases, V lost 6 bases, and 6 bases had no gene match. This CDR3 region has 13 residues. The V and J genes are TRBV5-6 and TRBJ1-1, with 8 bases identical to TRBD1. This TCR derives from a human donor who had recovered from COVID-19. The specimen sequenced was CD4+ T cells from blood, cultured in vitro. The CDR3 coding sequence is TGTGCCAGCATCAATACAGGGGGAACTGAAGCTTTCTTT. This gives the protein CASINTGGTEAFF.